One and the same sample provided the 14 T cell receptor beta chains below, sequenced in a study of brain metastases from non-small cell lung cancer. The repertoire was sequenced with immunoSEQ multiplex PCR; TCRdb's copy has only in-frame clones and lacks some. The repertoire holds 2,800 or so clones, with 65% to 90% as singletons. Sample: primary lung tumor tissue. These receptors were obtained from a donor at least 40 years old with non-small cell lung cancer.

The rearrangement uses TRBV7-6 and TRBJ2-1, with D tentatively TRBD2 (5 bases). Germline CDR1 and CDR2: SGHVS and FNYEAQ. The germline V and J ends were trimmed by 3 bases and 4 bases, with 10 bases remaining between them. The CDR3 is made up of 14 amino acids. Written as DNA, the CDR3 is TGTGCCAGCAGCTTGGACGGGGTATACAATGAGCAGTTCTTC. It is translated as CASSLDGVYNEQFF.

The CDR3 bases are TGTGCCTGGAGTGTAGGGGACAGGTTGAGCTACACCTTC. The encoded protein is CAWSVGDRLSYTF. V gene TRBV30 combines with J gene TRBJ1-2; 8 bases align to TRBD1. This CDR3 has 13 residues. V dropped 0 bases and J dropped 9; count of bases not matched to a gene: 6. Germline values: CDR1 GTSNPN, CDR2 SVGIG (reference sequence).

By proportion, this clone is large. V gene TRBV18 combines with J gene TRBJ1-3; 7 bases agree with TRBD1. The V segment lost 1 base and the J segment 2 bases; nucleotides outside the gene matches: 8. The CDR3 is 17 amino acids. CDR1 and CDR2 from the germline V gene are KGHSH and LQKENI. The CDR3: CASSPQDRRLTGNTIYF. CDR3 coding DNA: TGTGCCAGCTCACCACAGGACAGGCGACTTACTGGAAACACCATATATTTT. Combining the CDR3 with reference TRBV18 and TRBJ1-3 gives the whole variable domain NAGVMQNPRHLVRRRGQEARLRCSPMKGHSHVYWYRQLPEEGLKFMVYLQKENIIDESGMPKERFSAEFPKEGPSILRIQQVVRGDSAAYFCASSPQDRRLTGNTIYFGEGSWLTVV.

V is TRBV11-3 and J is TRBJ2-1; D is possibly TRBD1 or TRBD2 (6 bases each). This CDR3 has 16 amino acids. CDR1 SGHNT and CDR2 YENEEA come from the germline V gene. V was shortened by 5 bases and J by 2 bases, with 16 bases between the two germline ends. CDR3 sequence: CASSKGGSLAYNEQFF. For the CDR3, the DNA is TGTGCCAGCAGCAAAGGGGGGAGCCTCGCCTACAATGAGCAGTTCTTC. Looking up the rest from reference TRBV11-3 and TRBJ2-1 gives the full variable domain: EAGVVQSPRYKIIEKKQPVAFWCNPISGHNTLYWYLQNLGQGPELLIRYENEEAVDDSQLPKDRFSAERLKGVDSTLKIQPAELGDSAVYLCASSKGGSLAYNEQFFGPGTRLTVL.

This sequence joins TRBV4-2 and TRBJ1-4; D is ambiguous. V was shortened by 0 bases and J by 7 bases, with 6 bases between the two germline ends. This CDR3 is 13 amino acids long. CDR1 and CDR2 (germline): LGHNA, YNFKEQ. Here the CDR3 reads CASSQDYSEKLFF. The CDR3 region has the DNA TGTGCCAGCAGCCAAGATTATAGTGAAAAACTGTTTTTT.

V gene TRBV5-1 combines with J gene TRBJ1-1; D is uncertain. Germline loops: CDR1 SGHRS, CDR2 YFSETQ. Trimming left V 4 bases short and J 9 bases short, with 16 bases between. The CDR3 is 13 residues long. The CDR3 sequence is CASSIPNSKQAFF. The DNA of the CDR3 is TGCGCCAGCAGCATTCCTAACAGCAAGCAAGCTTTCTTT.

This chain connects TRBV29-1 to TRBJ2-5; 7 nucleotides match TRBD2. CDR1 is SQVTM, CDR2 ANQGSEA, per germline. The V segment lost 6 bases and the J segment 1 base; nucleotides outside the gene matches: 23. The CDR3 covers 19 residues. CDR3: CSVLPYLVIRGGAQETQYF. The CDR3 DNA reads as TGCAGCGTCCTCCCGTACCTCGTTATTCGGGGAGGGGCCCAAGAGACCCAGTACTTC.

This clone was counted once. The chain links TRBV19 to TRBJ2-7; the match to TRBD2 covers 7 bases. CDR3 length: 14 residues. The germline V gene encodes CDR1 LNHDA and CDR2 SQIVND (reference sequence). The ends lost 4 bases at V and 6 bases at J; junction bases unmatched: 9. CDR3 nucleotide sequence: TGTGCCAGTAGTACCCCGGGACTAAGTGGCGAGCAGTACTTC. It translates to CASSTPGLSGEQYF. Full variable domain (outside the CDR3, taken from reference TRBV19 and TRBJ2-7): DGGITQSPKYLFRKEGQNVTLSCEQNLNHDAMYWYRQDPGQGLRLIYYSQIVNDFQKGDIAEGYSVSREKKESFPLTVTSAQKNPTAFYLCASSTPGLSGEQYFGPGTRLTVT.

This sequence joins TRBV30 and TRBJ2-5, with 8 bases aligning to TRBD1. V was pared by 3 bases and J by 4 bases, with 13 bases of the junction left unmatched. The CDR3 extends over 16 amino acids. Per the germline V gene, CDR1 is GTSNPN and CDR2 is SVGIG (reference sequence). CDR3 residues: CAWSDLRAGGGETQYF. CDR3 DNA: TGTGCCTGGAGCGACCTTCGGGCAGGGGGCGGAGAGACCCAGTACTTC.

This chain uses TRBV29-1 with TRBJ2-3; D unresolved. The V end lost 4 bases, the J end lost 0 bases, and 8 bases lay between the germline ends. Germline V gene lookup returns CDR1 SQVTM and CDR2 ANQGSEA. This CDR3 has 13 residues. The CDR3: CSVVYFSTDTQYF. In DNA form, the CDR3 reads TGCAGCGTTGTCTATTTCAGCACAGATACGCAGTATTTT.

The chain joins TRBV12-3 or TRBV12-4 to TRBJ2-3; D is unclear. The CDR3 spans 12 residues. Trimming left V 6 bases short and J 6 bases short, with 10 bases between. CDR3 in DNA: TGTGCCAGCAGGCCGGCCACGGATACGCAGTATTTT. As protein: CASRPATDTQYF.

The chain joins TRBV7-2 to TRBJ1-2; possible D gene TRBD1, 6 bases. There are 13 residues in the CDR3. V gave up 5 bases and J gave up 4 bases, with 11 bases separating them. The V gene's germline CDR1 is SGHTA and CDR2 FQGNSA. The CDR3 DNA follows: TGTGCCAGCAGCACAGGGTTCATCTATGGCTACACCTTC. This encodes CASSTGFIYGYTF.

V gene TRBV10-2 combines with J gene TRBJ2-1; D uncertain. Per germline, CDR1 WSHSY and CDR2 SAAADI. V dropped 0 bases and J dropped 9 bases, with 9 bases sitting between them. CDR3 size: 13 residues. The CDR3, as DNA: TGCGCCAGCAGTGAGTCGAACGGATCTGAGCAGTTCTTC. Its protein is CASSESNGSEQFF.

The chain carries TRBV18 and TRBJ2-7, with TRBD2 matching over 8 bases. Germline CDR1 is KGHSH and CDR2 is LQKENI. The CDR3 loop spans 14 amino acids. V was clipped by 5 bases and J by 5 bases; unmatched bases: 8. In DNA, the CDR3 is TGTGCCAGCTCATACTCAGCGGGAGCGAACGAGCAGTACTTC. Translation gives CASSYSAGANEQYF.